A single sample is the source of the 21 T cell receptor beta chains below, sequenced in a study of T cell responses to AZD1222 COVID-19 vaccine. Profiling relied on immunoSEQ multiplex PCR, and the TCRdb table lists in-frame clones only, not all of them. The data hold about 100,000 clones, with approximately 90% observed a single time. Sequenced here: peripheral blood, sampled on day 0 of AZD1222 vaccination. These receptor sequences come from an adult in good health.

The CDR3 sequence: CASSPGRRTPNYGYTF. The CDR3 region has the DNA TGTGCCAGCAGCCCCGGTCGGAGAACTCCTAACTATGGCTACACCTTC. The chain links TRBV5-6 to TRBJ1-2; D uncertain. Trimming removed 4 bases from V and 0 bases from J, with 16 bases in between. Germline CDR1 is SGHDT and CDR2 is YYEEEE. The CDR3 has 16 amino acids.

V gene TRBV7-3 combines with J gene TRBJ2-7, with 7 bases aligning to TRBD1. Germline V CDR1 and CDR2: SGHTA, FQGTGA. The CDR3 is 13 residues long. The junction had 4 bases not matched to a gene; V was cut back by 5 bases and J by 3 bases. The CDR3 region has the DNA TGTGCCAGCAGCCCCGCAGGGGGCTACGAGCAGTACTTC. Its protein is CASSPAGGYEQYF.

In regard to this clone: In the same sample, other DNA sequences code for this CDR3. The chain recombines TRBV5-1 with TRBJ2-5; TRBD2 matches 7 bases. The germline CDR1 and CDR2 sequences are SGHRS and YFSETQ. After removal of 1 base from V and 3 bases from J, the junction contained 0 bases not matched to a gene. There are 13 residues in the CDR3. The CDR3 is CASSLSGEETQYF. DNA for the CDR3: TGCGCCAGCAGCTTGAGCGGGGAAGAGACCCAGTACTTC.

This clone was found once. This chain joins TRBV9 and TRBJ1-3, with D maybe TRBD1 (6 bases). The germline V gene encodes CDR1 SGDLS and CDR2 YYNGEE. This CDR3 is 13 amino acids long. Trimming removed 2 bases from V and 9 bases from J, with 12 bases in between. CDR3 amino acids: CASSVHRDGTIYF. The CDR3 region has the DNA TGTGCCAGCAGCGTCCACAGGGACGGCACCATATATTTT.

This sequence joins TRBV7-9 and TRBJ2-7; D is ambiguous. This CDR3 region has 11 residues. Germline-derived CDR1 and CDR2 are SEHNR and FQNEAQ (reference sequence). Trimming removed 1 base at V and 7 bases at J, with 5 bases between. CDR3 DNA sequence: TGTGCCAGCAGCTTAGAGTGGGAGCAGTACTTC. Translated, it gives CASSLEWEQYF.

The sample holds a few counts of this clone. The chain uses TRBV7-2 and TRBJ2-7; D gene ambiguous. The CDR3 is 13 amino acids. The V gene lost 4 bases and the J gene lost 3 bases, with 10 bases spanning the gap. Germline assignment: CDR1 SGHTA and CDR2 FQGNSA. The CDR3 loop is CASSSLRGYEQYF. CDR3 in DNA: TGTGCCAGCAGCTCCCTTCGAGGCTACGAGCAGTACTTC. Drawing the rest from reference TRBV7-2 and TRBJ2-7, the complete variable domain is GAGVSQSPSNKVTEKGKDVELRCDPISGHTALYWYRQSLGQGLEFLIYFQGNSAPDKSGLPSDRFSAERTGGSVSTLTIQRTQQEDSAVYLCASSSLRGYEQYFGPGTRLTVT.

This clone occurred once. The chain links TRBV6-6 to TRBJ2-7; TRBD2 aligns across 7 bases. V trimming: 6 bases; J trimming: 4 bases; junction bases outside the gene matches: 12. There are 15 residues in the CDR3. Germline-derived CDR1 and CDR2 are MNHNY and SVGAGI (reference sequence). The CDR3 bases are TGTGCCAGCAGCCAAACTAGCGCTTCGCCTTACGAGCAGTACTTC. This gives the protein CASSQTSASPYEQYF.

This sequence joins TRBV5-6 and TRBJ2-3; D gene ambiguous. Trimming cost V 1 base and J 3 bases, with 3 bases left between them. Germline CDR1 reads SGHDT; CDR2 reads YYEEEE. There are 12 residues in the CDR3. The CDR3 is CASSLSTDTQYF. The CDR3 coding sequence is TGTGCCAGCAGCTTGTCTACAGATACGCAGTATTTT.

The chain combines TRBV29-1 with TRBJ1-3, with TRBD1 identical over 7 bases. The V segment lost 5 bases and the J segment 3 bases; nucleotides outside the gene matches: 7. Germline lookup yields CDR1 SQVTM and CDR2 ANQGSEA. CDR3 size: 14 residues. The CDR3 nucleotides are TGCAGCGTTAACAGGGGTAATGATGGAAACACCATATATTTT. Translation gives CSVNRGNDGNTIYF.

This chain connects TRBV5-1 to TRBJ1-2; 9 bases fit TRBD1. This CDR3 is built from 15 residues. V shed 6 bases, J shed 5 bases, and the junction held 11 bases outside the gene matches. Germline CDR1 reads SGHRS; CDR2 reads YFSETQ. The CDR3 DNA is TGCGCCAGCAAGGAGCCCGGGACAGGGCGATATGGCTACACCTTC. It translates to CASKEPGTGRYGYTF.

This rearrangement joins TRBV3-1 (or the pseudogene TRBV3-2) to TRBJ2-6, with 9 bases that match TRBD1. The germline V gene encodes CDR1 LGHDT and CDR2 YNNKEL (reference sequence). The CDR3 totals 18 residues. The V and J ends lost 3 bases and 0 bases, in that order; junction bases with no gene match: 6. The CDR3 here is CASSQSGTGNSGANVLTF. The CDR3 DNA reads TGTGCCAGCAGCCAGTCCGGGACAGGGAACTCTGGGGCCAACGTCCTGACTTTC.

This chain joins TRBV6-5 and TRBJ1-2, with 12 bases fitting TRBD1. Germline-derived CDR1 and CDR2 are MNHEY and SVGAGI. CDR3 length: 16 amino acids. J was trimmed by 2 bases and V by 2 bases; bases with no gene match: 3. For the CDR3, the DNA is TGTGCCAGCAGTTACGGGACAGGGGGCTCAAACTATGGCTACACCTTC. Protein product: CASSYGTGGSNYGYTF.

The V gene is TRBV6-4, the J gene TRBJ2-1; TRBD1 agrees at 9 bases. With V trimmed by 6 bases and J by 7 bases, 4 bases remained unmatched. The CDR3 runs to 13 residues. Germline loops: CDR1 MRHNA, CDR2 SNTAGT. The CDR3 nucleotides are TGTGCCAGCAGAAGGACAGGGGTTAATGAGCAGTTCTTC. Translation: CASRRTGVNEQFF.

The chain joins TRBV6-2 or TRBV6-3 to TRBJ2-3; 9 bases line up with TRBD2. Germline CDR1 and CDR2: MNHEY and SVGEGT. There are 15 residues in the CDR3. J gave up 10 bases and V 7 bases, and 15 bases lay outside the gene matches. CDR3 amino acids: CASTPAGGFRGPQYF. CDR3 DNA sequence: TGTGCCAGCACCCCAGCGGGGGGCTTCCGGGGGCCGCAGTATTTT.

The chain joins TRBV11-2 to TRBJ1-5; D not certain. V gave up 1 base and J gave up 7 bases, with 8 bases separating them. Germline loops: CDR1 SGHAT, CDR2 FQNNGV. The CDR3 extends over 13 amino acids. The CDR3 coding sequence is TGTGCCAGCAGCTTAGGCGTGGAGCAGCCCCAGCATTTT. This codes for CASSLGVEQPQHF.

The rearrangement links TRBV6-5 to TRBJ1-1; D remains ambiguous. V lost 0 bases and J 1 base, leaving 9 bases between the germline ends. The germline V gene has CDR1 MNHEY and CDR2 SVGAGI. This CDR3 has 15 residues. CDR3 sequence (DNA): TGTGCCAGCAGTTACTCGGGGTGGGGGAACACTGAAGCTTTCTTT. This encodes CASSYSGWGNTEAFF.

V usage is TRBV12-5 and J usage is TRBJ1-2; no clear D gene. The CDR3 runs 13 residues. Trimming cost V 4 bases and J 6 bases, with 12 bases left between them. Germline loops: CDR1 LGHNT, CDR2 FRNRAP. CDR3 region: CASGSGRPDGYTF. Written as DNA, the CDR3 is TGTGCTAGTGGTTCCGGACGGCCGGATGGCTACACCTTC.

This rearrangement joins TRBV10-1 to TRBJ1-6, with D unresolved. The V end was cut by 4 bases, the J end by 7 bases, with 8 bases between. Looked up from germline, CDR1 is WNHNN and CDR2 is SYGVQD (reference sequence). The CDR3 is 13 amino acids. The chain's CDR3 is CASSADGNSPLHF. As DNA, the CDR3 is TGCGCCAGCAGTGCGGACGGGAATTCACCCCTCCACTTT.

The chain joins TRBV6-5 to TRBJ1-3, with D hard to call. Germline CDR1 and CDR2: MNHEY and SVGAGI. The CDR3 extends over 13 amino acids. Trimming cost V 0 bases and J 8 bases, with 8 bases left between them. This chain's CDR3 is CASSYSIRDTIYF. CDR3 nucleotide sequence: TGTGCCAGCAGTTACTCGATACGAGACACCATATATTTT.

The chain joins TRBV7-2 to TRBJ2-7; D gene unclear. The CDR3 totals 13 residues. V was shortened by 5 bases and J by 2 bases, with 10 bases between the two germline ends. Germline V lookup: CDR1 SGHTA, CDR2 FQGNSA. CDR3 region: CASSNQHTYEQYF. The CDR3 DNA follows: TGTGCCAGCAGCAACCAACACACCTACGAGCAGTACTTC.

The rearrangement joins TRBV7-2 to TRBJ1-2, with 8 nucleotides matching TRBD1. CDR1 and CDR2 from the germline V gene are SGHTA and FQGNSA. V gave up 7 bases and J gave up 4 bases; unmatched junction bases: 11. CDR3 length: 15 residues. The CDR3 region has the DNA TGTGCCAGCAATGAAGCAGGGGGCGCACCCTATGGCTACACCTTC. Translation gives CASNEAGGAPYGYTF.